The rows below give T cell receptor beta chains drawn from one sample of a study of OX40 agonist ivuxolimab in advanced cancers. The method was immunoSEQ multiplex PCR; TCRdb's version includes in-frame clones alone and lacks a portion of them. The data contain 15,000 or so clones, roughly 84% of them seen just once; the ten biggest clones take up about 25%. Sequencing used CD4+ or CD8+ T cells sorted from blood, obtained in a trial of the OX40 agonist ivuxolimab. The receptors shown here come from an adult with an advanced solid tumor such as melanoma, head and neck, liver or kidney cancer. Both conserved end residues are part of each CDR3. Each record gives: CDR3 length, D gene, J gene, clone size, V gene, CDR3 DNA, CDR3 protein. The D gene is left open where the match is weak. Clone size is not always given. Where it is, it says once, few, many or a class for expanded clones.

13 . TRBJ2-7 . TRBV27 TGTGCCAGCAGGTGGACAGCGTCCTACGAGCAGTACTTC CASRWTASYEQYF
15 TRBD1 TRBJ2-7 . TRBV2 TGTGCCAGCAGTGAAAGGAGACAGGGCAGCTACGAGCAGTACTTC CASSERRQGSYEQYF
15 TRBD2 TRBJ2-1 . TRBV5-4 TGTGCCAGCAGCGTCACTAGCGGGGGCTACAATGAGCAGTTCTTC CASSVTSGGYNEQFF
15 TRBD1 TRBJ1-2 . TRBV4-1 TGCGCCAGCAGCCATGGTGCTCTGGGGACAGGCGGCTACACCTTC CASSHGALGTGGYTF
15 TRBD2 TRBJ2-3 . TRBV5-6 TGTGCCAGCAGTGTGATGACTAGCGGCACAGATACGCAGTATTTT CASSVMTSGTDTQYF
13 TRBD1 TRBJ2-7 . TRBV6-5 TGTGCCAGCAGTCGTACAGGGGTGGACGAGCAGTACTTC CASSRTGVDEQYF
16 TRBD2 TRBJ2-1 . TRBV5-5 TGTGCCAGCAGCTTGGCCTACGGGGGGGCCTATATTGAGCAGTTCTTC CASSLAYGGAYIEQFF
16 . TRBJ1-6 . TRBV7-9 TGTGCCAGCAGCTTTACCCCCCACTCCTATAATTCACCCCTCCACTTT CASSFTPHSYNSPLHF
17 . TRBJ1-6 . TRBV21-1 TGTGCCAGCAGCAAACCCCCCTCCAGGGGGGATAATTCACCCCTCCACTTT CASSKPPSRGDNSPLHF
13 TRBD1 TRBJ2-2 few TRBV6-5 TGTGCCAGCAAAACAGGGGACACCGGGGAGCTGTTTTTT CASKTGDTGELFF
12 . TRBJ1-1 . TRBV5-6 TGTGCCAGCAGCCCACAGACGGGGGTGGCTTTCTTT CASSPQTGVAFF
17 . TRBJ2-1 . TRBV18 TGTGCCAGCTCAGGCGGGTTCGGGGACGGTTCCTACAATGAGCAGTTCTTC CASSGGFGDGSYNEQFF
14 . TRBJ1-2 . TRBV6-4 TGTGCCAGCAGTGTGTATGGGGGCGGCTATGGCTACACCTTC CASSVYGGGYGYTF
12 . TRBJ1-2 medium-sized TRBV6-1 TGTGCCAGCGTGGGAGGGTACTATGGCTACACCTTC CASVGGYYGYTF
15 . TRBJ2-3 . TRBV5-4 TGTGCCAGCAGCTTGAGTCCGGGAAAACAAGATACGCAGTATTTT CASSLSPGKQDTQYF
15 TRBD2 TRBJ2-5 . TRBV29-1 TGCAGCGGTGATTATAGCGGGGGGGCTCAAGAGACCCAGTACTTC CSGDYSGGAQETQYF
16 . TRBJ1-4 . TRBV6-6 TGTGCCAGCAGTTACCCGAAGACTAAAACTAATGAAAAACTGTTTTTT CASSYPKTKTNEKLFF
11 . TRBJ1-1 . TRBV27 TGTGCCAGCAGTTCGGGGTTTCAAGCTTTCTTT CASSSGFQAFF
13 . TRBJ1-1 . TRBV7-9 TGTGCCAGCAGCAAAGGGGGGAACACTGAAGCTTTCTTT CASSKGGNTEAFF
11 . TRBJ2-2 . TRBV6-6 TGTGCCAGCAGTTTGACCGGGGAGCTGTTTTTT CASSLTGELFF
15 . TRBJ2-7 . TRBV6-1 TGTGCCAGCAGTGACCCGGGTCCGCTAATCGGCGAGCAGTACTTC CASSDPGPLIGEQYF
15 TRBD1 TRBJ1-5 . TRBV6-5 TGTGCCAGCAGTGCCGGACAGGCACTCAATCAGCCCCAGCATTTT CASSAGQALNQPQHF
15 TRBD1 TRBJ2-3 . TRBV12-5 TGTGCTAGTGGTGGGGGACAGACTTCCACAGATACGCAGTATTTT CASGGGQTSTDTQYF
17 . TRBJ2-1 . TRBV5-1 TGCGCCAGCAGCGAGACGGACAAAACACCTTACAATGAGCGGCAGTTCTTC CASSETDKTPYNERQFF
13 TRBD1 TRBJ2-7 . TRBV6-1 TGTGCCATCGTAGGACAGGGAAACTACGAGCAGTACTTC CAIVGQGNYEQYF
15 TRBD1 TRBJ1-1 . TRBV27 TGTGCCAGCGGAAGGCTAGGGACAGTGAACACTGAAGCTTTCTTT CASGRLGTVNTEAFF
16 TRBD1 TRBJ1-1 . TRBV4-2 TGTGCCAGCAGCCAAGAAGAGGGGGCGGTGGGCACTGAAGCTTTCTTT CASSQEEGAVGTEAFF
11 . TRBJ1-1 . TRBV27 TGTGCCAGCGGGACCGGGGCTGAAGCTTTCTTT CASGTGAEAFF
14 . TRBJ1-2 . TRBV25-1 TGTGCCAGCAGCCCAATGGGGGGAAAAAGTGGCTACACCTTC CASSPMGGKSGYTF
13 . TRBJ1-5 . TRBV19 TGTGCCAGCACACTAGGCGGGTGGCAGCCCCAGCATTTT CASTLGGWQPQHF
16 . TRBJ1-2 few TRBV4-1 TGCGCCAGCAGCCTGATAAGGGACGGAACTAACTATGGCTACACCTTC CASSLIRDGTNYGYTF
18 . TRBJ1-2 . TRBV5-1 TGCGCCAGCAGATTGATCGGACAGATTATTTTTACCGGCAATGGCTACACCTTC CASRLIGQIIFTGNGYTF
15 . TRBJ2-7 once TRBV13 TGTGCCAGCAGCCCTAGGCGGAAGAGCTCCTACGAGCAGTACTTC CASSPRRKSSYEQYF
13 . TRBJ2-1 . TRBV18 TGTGCCAGCGGACCGGGGGCCACCAATGAGCAGTTCTTC CASGPGATNEQFF
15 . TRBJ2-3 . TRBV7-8 TGTGCCAGCCGCCTGTGGGCGGACTACACAGATACGCAGTATTTT CASRLWADYTDTQYF
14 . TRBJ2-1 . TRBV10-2 TGCGCCAGCAGTGATTTCGCGTCCTACAATGAGCAGTTCTTC CASSDFASYNEQFF
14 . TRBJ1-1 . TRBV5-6 TGTGCCAGCAGCTTCGGATTTGGGGACACTGAAGCTTTCTTT CASSFGFGDTEAFF
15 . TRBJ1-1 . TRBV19 TGTGCCAGTAGTATTTATGGGGGAGTGAACACTGAAGCTTTCTTT CASSIYGGVNTEAFF
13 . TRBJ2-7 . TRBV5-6 TGTGCCAGCAGCTTGGCAGCCCTACGAAAGCAGTACTTC CASSLAALRKQYF
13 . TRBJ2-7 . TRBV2 TGTGCCAGCAGCCCGGACAGTTCCTACGAGCAGTACTTC CASSPDSSYEQYF
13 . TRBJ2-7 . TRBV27 TGTGCCAGCAGTTTGGGCCCGCACTACGAGCAGTACTTC CASSLGPHYEQYF
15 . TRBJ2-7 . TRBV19 TGTGCCAGTAGTCCCGGTAGTTATGGGGCCTACGAGCAGTACTTC CASSPGSYGAYEQYF
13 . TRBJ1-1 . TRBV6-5 TGTGCCAGCAGTTACCCAACTGGCACTGAAGCTTTCTTT CASSYPTGTEAFF
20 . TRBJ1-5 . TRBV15 TGTGCCACCAGCAGAGATTCTTTAGGGCAGGGAGGGGAAAAAGGACAGCCCCAGCATTTT CATSRDSLGQGGEKGQPQHF